The rows below give T cell receptor beta chains drawn from one sample of a study of blood T cells in healthy people across ages. Each CDR3 protein gets one entry after TCRdb re-called the 5' RACE reads with MiXCR. The table shows under 800,000 distinct CDR3 sequences, with under 25% occurring only once. Sequences were obtained from blood. The source of these receptors is a man between 65 and 79 years old in good health. CDR3s include the opening cysteine and the closing phenylalanine or tryptophan. The order of the fields is J gene, clone size, D gene, V gene, CDR3 DNA, CDR3 protein. A D gene is named only where the DNA matches it firmly. Where a row states a size, it is once, few, many or the class of an expanded clone; other rows omit it.

j_call: TRBJ2-5
clone_size: few
d_call: TRBD2
v_call: TRBV20-1
cdr3_nt: TGCAGTGCTAGAGGGTTGGGGACTAGCGGAAACCAAGAGACCCAGTACTTC
cdr3_aa: CSARGLGTSGNQETQYF

j_call: TRBJ1-5
clone_size: NA
d_call: TRBD1
v_call: TRBV5-6
cdr3_nt: TGTGCCAGCAGCATTTACCCGGGACAGGGAAGAGGAGATCAGCCCCAGCATTTT
cdr3_aa: CASSIYPGQGRGDQPQHF

j_call: TRBJ2-7
clone_size: few
d_call: NA
v_call: TRBV5-1
cdr3_nt: TGCGCCAGCAGCGCGTCCAACGGGACACTTACCTACGAGCAGTACTTC
cdr3_aa: CASSASNGTLTYEQYF

j_call: TRBJ2-7
clone_size: many
d_call: NA
v_call: TRBV12-3/TRBV12-4
cdr3_nt: TGTGCCAGCAGTTGGGGCGGTAGCTCCTACGAGCAGTACTTC
cdr3_aa: CASSWGGSSYEQYF

j_call: TRBJ1-5
clone_size: few
d_call: NA
v_call: TRBV5-6
cdr3_nt: TGTGCCAGCAGCTTCGACAGAAATCAGCCCCAGCATTTT
cdr3_aa: CASSFDRNQPQHF

j_call: TRBJ2-2
clone_size: few
d_call: NA
v_call: TRBV20-1
cdr3_nt: TGCAGTGCTAGAGATAACCGAGCAGGTGGTACTGGGGAGCTGTTTTTT
cdr3_aa: CSARDNRAGGTGELFF

j_call: TRBJ2-1
clone_size: few
d_call: TRBD1
v_call: TRBV28
cdr3_nt: TGTGCCAGCAGTTTAGAGGGGGCGTTCCAACTCCTCAATGAGCAGTTCTTC
cdr3_aa: CASSLEGAFQLLNEQFF

j_call: TRBJ2-1
clone_size: NA
d_call: TRBD2
v_call: TRBV3-1
cdr3_nt: TGTGCCAGCACCCCACTAGCGGGGGCCTCCTACAATGAGCAGTTCTTC
cdr3_aa: CASTPLAGASYNEQFF

j_call: TRBJ2-3
clone_size: NA
d_call: NA
v_call: TRBV20-1
cdr3_nt: TGCAGTGCCGTTGGGCGGCCAGGGGCAGATACGCAGTATTTT
cdr3_aa: CSAVGRPGADTQYF

j_call: TRBJ2-5
clone_size: NA
d_call: NA
v_call: TRBV18
cdr3_nt: TGTGCCAGCTCAACCAGCGCTAAAGGACAAGAGACCCAGTACTTC
cdr3_aa: CASSTSAKGQETQYF

j_call: TRBJ2-3
clone_size: few
d_call: TRBD2
v_call: TRBV7-2
cdr3_nt: TGTGCCAGCAGCTTGCAAGCCGGGAGGGCCGCAGATACGCAGTATTTT
cdr3_aa: CASSLQAGRAADTQYF

j_call: TRBJ1-2
clone_size: NA
d_call: NA
v_call: TRBV5-1
cdr3_nt: TGCGCCAGCAGAGATGCGGCAGGCTACACCTTC
cdr3_aa: CASRDAAGYTF

j_call: TRBJ2-7
clone_size: NA
d_call: TRBD2
v_call: TRBV29-1
cdr3_nt: TGCAGCGTCCGGGGTCTAGCGGGAGTCGACGAGCAGTACTTC
cdr3_aa: CSVRGLAGVDEQYF

j_call: TRBJ2-7
clone_size: few
d_call: TRBD2
v_call: TRBV10-3
cdr3_nt: TGTGCCATCAGTGAGACACTAGCGGGAGTGGGAGAGCAGTACTTC
cdr3_aa: CAISETLAGVGEQYF

j_call: TRBJ2-5
clone_size: many
d_call: NA
v_call: TRBV20-1
cdr3_nt: TGCAGTGCTAGAGATGGGGCAGCTTGGGAGACCCAGTACTTC
cdr3_aa: CSARDGAAWETQYF

j_call: TRBJ2-7
clone_size: NA
d_call: NA
v_call: TRBV12-3/TRBV12-4
cdr3_nt: TGTGCCAGCAGCCACAGGGTCCTCGAGCAGTACTTC
cdr3_aa: CASSHRVLEQYF

j_call: TRBJ1-1
clone_size: NA
d_call: NA
v_call: TRBV5-1
cdr3_nt: TGCGCCAGCAGCCAGGACCCCCAGAACACTGAAGCTTTCTTT
cdr3_aa: CASSQDPQNTEAFF

j_call: TRBJ1-4
clone_size: NA
d_call: NA
v_call: TRBV11-3
cdr3_nt: TGTGCCAGCAGCTTACGGGGTCGAACCCGGGATGAAAAACTGTTTTTT
cdr3_aa: CASSLRGRTRDEKLFF

j_call: TRBJ1-2
clone_size: few
d_call: TRBD1
v_call: TRBV6-5
cdr3_nt: TGTGCCAGCAGTTCTCCTGATGGACAGGGGGCAACTGGCTACACCTTC
cdr3_aa: CASSSPDGQGATGYTF

j_call: TRBJ1-4
clone_size: few
d_call: TRBD1
v_call: TRBV28
cdr3_nt: TGTGCCAGCAGTTTTCAGGGGGCGGATGAAAAACTGTTTTTT
cdr3_aa: CASSFQGADEKLFF

j_call: TRBJ2-2
clone_size: NA
d_call: NA
v_call: TRBV27
cdr3_nt: TGTGCCAGCAGCCCCATCGGGGGCCGATGGGAGCTGTTTTTT
cdr3_aa: CASSPIGGRWELFF

j_call: TRBJ2-5
clone_size: NA
d_call: NA
v_call: TRBV10-1
cdr3_nt: TGCGCCAGCAGTGAGTCGAGGAAGTTCGGGACCCAGTACTTC
cdr3_aa: CASSESRKFGTQYF

j_call: TRBJ1-4
clone_size: NA
d_call: NA
v_call: TRBV21-1
cdr3_nt: TGTGCCAGCAGCAAAGGAACCAAAGGCACACAGGGGAAATGTAATGAAAAACTGTTTTTT
cdr3_aa: CASSKGTKGTQGKCNEKLFF

j_call: TRBJ1-1
clone_size: few
d_call: NA
v_call: TRBV7-9
cdr3_nt: TGTGCCAGCAGCTTAGGATCCGGGACTGAAGGCGAAGCTTTCTTT
cdr3_aa: CASSLGSGTEGEAFF

j_call: TRBJ2-2
clone_size: many
d_call: NA
v_call: TRBV20-1
cdr3_nt: TGCAGTGCTAGAGATGGGCTAACCGGGGAGCTGTTTTTT
cdr3_aa: CSARDGLTGELFF

j_call: TRBJ1-2
clone_size: NA
d_call: TRBD1
v_call: TRBV5-1
cdr3_nt: TGCGCCAGCAGCGCGGGACAGGGGATAGAGGGCTACACCTTC
cdr3_aa: CASSAGQGIEGYTF

j_call: TRBJ2-2
clone_size: few
d_call: TRBD1
v_call: TRBV6-2/TRBV6-3
cdr3_nt: TGTGCCAGCAGTCTAAGGACAGGGACGAACACCGGGGAGCTGTTTTTT
cdr3_aa: CASSLRTGTNTGELFF

j_call: TRBJ2-3
clone_size: few
d_call: TRBD2
v_call: TRBV6-5
cdr3_nt: TGTGCCAGCAGACTCACTAGCGGGAGGCTCTCAGATACGCAGTATTTT
cdr3_aa: CASRLTSGRLSDTQYF

j_call: TRBJ1-2
clone_size: many
d_call: TRBD1
v_call: TRBV11-1
cdr3_nt: TGTGCCAGCAGCCGGGACAGCAAGAGCTATGGCTACACCTTC
cdr3_aa: CASSRDSKSYGYTF

j_call: TRBJ2-1
clone_size: NA
d_call: NA
v_call: TRBV4-1
cdr3_nt: TGCGCCAGCAGCCAAGATCAGCTCGTAAGGAATGAGCAGTTCTTC
cdr3_aa: CASSQDQLVRNEQFF

j_call: TRBJ2-5
clone_size: many
d_call: TRBD2
v_call: TRBV28
cdr3_nt: TGTGCCAGCAGTTCAATAGCGGGAGGGGGGGAGACCCAGTACTTC
cdr3_aa: CASSSIAGGGETQYF

j_call: TRBJ2-7
clone_size: many
d_call: NA
v_call: TRBV10-3
cdr3_nt: TGTGCCACTGGACAAGGGGTATCCTACGAGCAGTACTTC
cdr3_aa: CATGQGVSYEQYF

j_call: TRBJ2-1
clone_size: many
d_call: TRBD2
v_call: TRBV5-1
cdr3_nt: TGCGCCAGCAGCGTGACTAGCGGGAATCTCGATGAGCAGTTCTTC
cdr3_aa: CASSVTSGNLDEQFF

j_call: TRBJ1-2
clone_size: NA
d_call: NA
v_call: TRBV12-3/TRBV12-4
cdr3_nt: TGTGCCAGCAATTTACAGGGCCCAGGGGGCTACACCTTC
cdr3_aa: CASNLQGPGGYTF

j_call: TRBJ1-1
clone_size: NA
d_call: NA
v_call: TRBV15
cdr3_nt: TGTGCCACCAGCAGACAGTATGGTACTGAAGCTTTCTTT
cdr3_aa: CATSRQYGTEAFF

j_call: TRBJ2-5
clone_size: few
d_call: NA
v_call: TRBV20-1
cdr3_nt: TGCAGTGCGTCGGGTCCCGGGGGAAAGACCCAGTACTTC
cdr3_aa: CSASGPGGKTQYF

j_call: TRBJ2-7
clone_size: once
d_call: TRBD1
v_call: TRBV12-3/TRBV12-4
cdr3_nt: TGTGCCAGCAGTTATCACAGGGGCGAGCAGTACTTC
cdr3_aa: CASSYHRGEQYF

j_call: TRBJ1-1
clone_size: NA
d_call: NA
v_call: TRBV20-1
cdr3_nt: TGCAGTGCTAGAGATCCGCCACCGAACACTGAAGCTTTCTTT
cdr3_aa: CSARDPPPNTEAFF

j_call: TRBJ2-2
clone_size: many
d_call: TRBD2
v_call: TRBV2
cdr3_nt: TGTGCCAGCAGTGAGGGACTAGCGGGAGTCCTAACCGGGGAGCTGTTTTTT
cdr3_aa: CASSEGLAGVLTGELFF

j_call: TRBJ2-7
clone_size: many
d_call: TRBD2
v_call: TRBV5-8
cdr3_nt: TGTGCCAGCAGCCTACTAGCGGGGGTGGGCGAGCAGTACTTC
cdr3_aa: CASSLLAGVGEQYF

j_call: TRBJ2-1
clone_size: many
d_call: NA
v_call: TRBV7-9
cdr3_nt: TGTGCCAGCAGCTTAGCGGGAGAGGGAAGTGAGCAGTTCTTC
cdr3_aa: CASSLAGEGSEQFF

j_call: TRBJ2-7
clone_size: NA
d_call: TRBD2
v_call: TRBV6-5
cdr3_nt: TGTGCCAGCAGTTACTCGAGCGGACTAGCGTACAGCTCCTACGAGCAGTACTTC
cdr3_aa: CASSYSSGLAYSSYEQYF

j_call: TRBJ1-2
clone_size: few
d_call: NA
v_call: TRBV12-3/TRBV12-4
cdr3_nt: TGTGCCAGCAGTTTAGGAACAGACCGTCCCTACACCTTC
cdr3_aa: CASSLGTDRPYTF

j_call: TRBJ1-6
clone_size: many
d_call: NA
v_call: TRBV7-8
cdr3_nt: TGTGCCAGCAGCTTAGACCTTGGGGGTTCACCCCTCCACTTT
cdr3_aa: CASSLDLGGSPLHF

j_call: TRBJ2-3
clone_size: few
d_call: TRBD2
v_call: TRBV25-1
cdr3_nt: TGTGCCAGCAGTGACCCGGGACTAGCGGGTGTTGATACGCAGTATTTT
cdr3_aa: CASSDPGLAGVDTQYF

j_call: TRBJ2-2
clone_size: many
d_call: NA
v_call: TRBV29-1
cdr3_nt: TGCAGCGTTGTGCAGGGTAGTATCACCGGGGAGCTGTTTTTT
cdr3_aa: CSVVQGSITGELFF

j_call: TRBJ2-1
clone_size: NA
d_call: TRBD2
v_call: TRBV20-1
cdr3_nt: TGCAGTGCCACCCGGGGGGGGAGGCCTCCTAGTGAGCAGTTCTTC
cdr3_aa: CSATRGGRPPSEQFF

j_call: TRBJ2-5
clone_size: NA
d_call: NA
v_call: TRBV23-1
cdr3_nt: TGCGCCAGCAGTCAATCCTACACTGCCAACGTCCAAGAGACCCAGTACTTC
cdr3_aa: CASSQSYTANVQETQYF

j_call: TRBJ2-1
clone_size: NA
d_call: TRBD1
v_call: TRBV18
cdr3_nt: TGTGCCAGCTCACCGCCGGGACAGTACAATGAGCAGTTCTTC
cdr3_aa: CASSPPGQYNEQFF

j_call: TRBJ2-7
clone_size: few
d_call: NA
v_call: TRBV21-1
cdr3_nt: TGTGCCAGCCCGGACTCATCTCACGAGCAGTACTTC
cdr3_aa: CASPDSSHEQYF

j_call: TRBJ2-1
clone_size: NA
d_call: TRBD2
v_call: TRBV11-1
cdr3_nt: TGTGCCAGCAGCTCGTTAACTAGCGGGAGTACCTACGAGCAGTGCTTC
cdr3_aa: CASSSLTSGSTYEQCF

j_call: TRBJ2-5
clone_size: NA
d_call: TRBD1
v_call: TRBV2
cdr3_nt: TGTGCCAGCCCAGCGGGGGACAGGGGGCAAGAGACCCAGTACTTC
cdr3_aa: CASPAGDRGQETQYF

j_call: TRBJ1-3
clone_size: few
d_call: NA
v_call: TRBV4-3
cdr3_nt: TGCGCCAGCAGCCAAGAGCGGGGGGCCTATTCTGGAAACACCATATATTTT
cdr3_aa: CASSQERGAYSGNTIYF

j_call: TRBJ1-2
clone_size: few
d_call: NA
v_call: TRBV28
cdr3_nt: TGTGCCAGCAGTTTGGTCTCCCTTAGATCGCGCTTC
cdr3_aa: CASSLVSLRSRF